This record looks at one TCR beta chain sequence and its context. Its antigen has not been determined. Qualities for individual bases were not recorded, and no much larger clone is one base off. The data stem from a study of T cell responses to AZD1222 COVID-19 vaccine listed by TCRdb under 2021. For the study in its entirety: Because spike-specific TCR depth and breadth did not differ between the two schedules, AZD1222 recipients who got a second dose at roughly 4 weeks were pooled with those who got a second dose at roughly 12 weeks. A total of roughly 240 trial participants underwent TCR sequencing, of whom about 210 received two doses of AZD1222 and some 25 received two doses of the MenACWY control vaccine. Trial participants were enrolled by age into subgroups of 18-55, 56-69 and 70-plus years, and 148, 28 and 57 TCR-sequenced participants, respectively, were included in these subgroups.

The CDR3 regions of human TCRbeta chains were subjected to immunosequencing. Per the source publication's procedure: Repertoire TCRs were checked for matches against a reference library of SARS-CoV-2-specific TCRs that had been generated using the MIRA antigen-specificity platform. Breadth meant the fraction of unique TCRs that were SARS-CoV-2-associated, whereas depth meant the fraction of total T cells that were SARS-CoV-2-associated. Each spike-specific TCR was assigned to its reactive spike region and to a CD4 or CD8 class using the MIRA data. Log10-transformed breadth and depth values were compared by one-way ANOVA with Sidak's multiple comparisons tests. This is the immuneACCESS table as TCRdb keeps it, with only in-frame sequences that have V and J called. A part of the clones is gone; compared with another copy, unresolved V genes explain less than half, and the rest is unexplained. V and J calls and clone size follow that table, whereas D and trimming were derived from the DNA. A total of 180,000 or so clones appear in this sample, around 94% of them only once. The biggest ten clones account for around 0.66% of the sample.

The time point label on this specimen signifies: baseline before first vaccination. The vaccinee samples were drawn from two UK trials, COV001 and COV002, one of which was a single-blind randomized controlled phase 2/3 trial testing AZD1222 (ChAdOx1 nCoV-19) in healthy adults. Trial participant PBMC samples were collected at day 0 and day 28 after the second dose for TCRbeta chain sequencing. The paper as a whole reports these results and caveats: A significant rise in spike-specific TCR breadth and depth was observed after two AZD1222 doses relative to day 0 and relative to MenACWY recipients. Because no day 14 peak-response samples were available, the repertoires could be characterized only after the peak T cell response. Nearly half of unique spike-specific TCRs reportedly recognized epitopes outside regions mutated in the B.1.351 and B.1.1.7 variants. Conclusions about previously exposed vaccinees are limited, since just five or six AZD1222 recipients were seropositive for SARS-CoV-2 at baseline. CD4 TCRs associated with the vaccine covered the entire spike protein, and the dominant responses were in regions 160-218 and 743-854. Participants were mostly white British, with more females than males. The authors suggested clonal diversity may have been underestimated. The 56-69-year group was small, and its depth increase did not reach significance, likely because of low power.

The specimen was peripheral blood, collected on day 0 of AZD1222 vaccination. This TCR came from an adult in good health.

The DNA is TGTGCCAGCAGGGGGGTTCGTTCCCCCACGTATGGCTACACCTTC. Its protein product is CASRGVRSPTYGYTF. The chain links TRBV28 with TRBJ1-2; the D gene is possibly TRBD1, with 5 bases matching. Cut back by 6 bases and 5 bases, the V and J ends lie 19 bases apart. From a lookup of the germline V gene, CDR1 and CDR2 are MDHEN and SYDVKM. From its cysteine to its phenylalanine, the CDR3 spans 15 amino acids. The retained sequence is limited to the CDR3, 45 bases, with the frame set at the first base.